The next 26 T cell receptor beta chains were all read from a single sample in a study of blood T cells in healthy people across ages. The authors ran a second PCR of about 6 to 11 cycles using a sample-barcoded 5' primer and a J-beta primer mix. A single record per CDR3 protein comes from TCRdb applying MiXCR to the 5' RACE reads. The sample lists approximately 580,000 distinct CDR3 sequences; 24% were seen once. The data also belong to a second study, concerning T cells of mothers and their children.

Specimen: blood. These TCRs come from a boy younger than 18 in good health.

The J gene is TRBJ2-2, the V gene TRBV7-9; D is perhaps TRBD1 or TRBD2 (5 bases each). V was trimmed by 5 bases and J by 0 bases, leaving 13 bases between them. The CDR3 length is 16 residues. Germline lookup yields CDR1 SEHNR and CDR2 FQNEAQ (reference sequence). This CDR3 is CASSPRGRSNTGELFF. The CDR3 bases are TGTGCCAGCAGCCCGAGGGGCAGATCGAACACCGGGGAGCTGTTTTTT. The full variable domain, with the rest looked up from reference TRBV7-9 and TRBJ2-2, is DTGVSQNPRHKITKRGQNVTFRCDPISEHNRLYWYRQTLGQGPEFLTYFQNEAQLEKSRLLSDRFSAERPKGSFSTLEIQRTEQGDSAMYLCASSPRGRSNTGELFFGEGSRLTVL.

This clonotype was detected once. CDR3 coding DNA: TGTGCCAGCAGCTTAGTAGCTAGCGGGAGGGAGCGGACCGGGGAGCTGTTTTTT. Translating it yields CASSLVASGRERTGELFF. This chain uses TRBV7-2 with TRBJ2-2, with 12 bases that match TRBD2. Per germline, CDR1 SGHTA and CDR2 FQGNSA. Losses at the gene ends were 1 base for V and 5 bases for J; bases not matched to a gene: 8. The CDR3 has 18 residues. The entire variable domain, with the rest obtained from reference TRBV7-2 and TRBJ2-2, is as follows: GAGVSQSPSNKVTEKGKDVELRCDPISGHTALYWYRQSLGQGLEFLIYFQGNSAPDKSGLPSDRFSAERTGGSVSTLTIQRTQQEDSAVYLCASSLVASGRERTGELFFGEGSRLTVL.

This clonotype was detected only a few times. J is TRBJ2-7 and V is TRBV25-1; D remains ambiguous. Trimming removed 1 base from V and 5 bases from J, with 12 bases in between. The CDR3 runs 14 residues. CDR1 is MGHDK, CDR2 SYGVNS, per germline. This chain's CDR3 is CASSESDSVHEQYF. The CDR3 nucleotides are TGTGCCAGCAGTGAATCCGACTCGGTCCACGAGCAGTACTTC.

The genes are TRBV27 and TRBJ1-4; D is possibly TRBD1 (5 bases). Trimming removed 0 bases at V and 8 bases at J, with 13 bases between. The CDR3 has 15 residues. Germline V gene lookup returns CDR1 MNHEY and CDR2 SMNVEV (reference sequence). The DNA of the CDR3 is TGTGCCAGCAGTTTATCGGCAGGGTCCGACGAAAAACTGTTTTTT. This gives the protein CASSLSAGSDEKLFF.

The chain employs TRBV2 and TRBJ2-5; D not resolved. Between the trimmed V and J ends, which lost 1 base and 5 bases, there was a span of 11 bases. The CDR3 is 14 residues long. Germline CDR1 and CDR2: SNHLY and FYNNEI. The CDR3 DNA reads TGTGCCAGCAGTGAAGACAGATGGGTGGAGACCCAGTACTTC. It is translated as CASSEDRWVETQYF.

J is TRBJ1-2 and V is TRBV7-8, with D possibly TRBD1 on 5 matching bases. The CDR3 is 16 residues long. Trimming took 5 bases from V and 1 from J, leaving 17 bases between them. Germline V CDR1 and CDR2: SGHVS, FQNEAQ. The CDR3 loop is CASSVRGVGINYGYTF. CDR3 nucleotide sequence: TGTGCCAGCAGCGTTCGGGGGGTTGGGATTAACTATGGCTACACCTTC.

CDR3 DNA: TGTGCCAGCAGCCAAGACTTAGGACAGACCATGAACACTGAAGCTTTCTTT. Its protein product is CASSQDLGQTMNTEAFF. The chain has TRBV3-1 and TRBJ1-1; D may be TRBD1 (6 bases). Trimming stripped 0 bases from V and 0 bases from J, with 14 bases between. CDR1 and CDR2 from the germline V gene are LGHDT and YNNKEL (reference sequence). The CDR3 has 17 residues.

This clonotype was picked up a small number of times. The rearrangement joins TRBV13 to TRBJ1-1; TRBD1 matches at 7 bases. The CDR3 length is 13 residues. In germline, CDR1 is PRHDT, CDR2 FYEKMQ (reference sequence). V lost 5 bases and J lost 7; bases outside the gene matches: 7. CDR3 residues: CASSPRQGYEAFF. The CDR3 nucleotides are TGTGCCAGCAGCCCACGACAGGGCTATGAAGCTTTCTTT.

Concerning this clonotype itself: The final CDR3 position lacks the conserved phenylalanine or tryptophan, pointing to a likely read error. This rearrangement joins TRBV20-1 to TRBJ1-2; D is possibly TRBD1 (5 bases). The germline V and J ends were trimmed by 1 base and 6 bases, with 12 bases remaining between them. Germline CDR1 and CDR2: DFQATT and SNEGSKA (reference sequence). CDR3 length: 13 amino acids. The CDR3 sequence is CSARVGGNDGYTL. CDR3 in DNA: TGCAGTGCTAGAGTTGGGGGAAACGATGGCTACACCCTC.

The chain joins TRBV20-1 to TRBJ2-2; 8 nucleotides match TRBD1. Trimming cost V 3 bases and J 1 base; bases outside gene matches: 1. From germline, CDR1 is DFQATT and CDR2 SNEGSKA (reference sequence). CDR3 length equals 14 residues. For the CDR3, the DNA is TGCAGTGCTAGGGGGACAGGGAACACCGGGGAGCTGTTTTTT. It encodes CSARGTGNTGELFF.

The chain carries TRBV7-2 and TRBJ2-5; 8 bases fit TRBD1. The end of the DNA is better explained by TRBJ2-1, so the J call may be wrong. The CDR3 loop spans 16 amino acids. The V gene's germline CDR1 is SGHTA and CDR2 FQGNSA. The CDR3 nucleotides read TGTGCCAGCAGCTTTGCCGGGACAGGTCGTGTTAATGAGCAGTTCTTC. This codes for CASSFAGTGRVNEQFF.

This clonotype turned up a few times. The V gene is TRBV5-1, the J gene TRBJ1-1; D is possibly TRBD1 (5 bases). V was cut by 0 bases and J by 4 bases, with 16 bases left in between. This CDR3 spans 16 amino acids. Germline CDR1 and CDR2: SGHRS and YFSETQ. CDR3 protein: CASSLAGRGEATEAFF. In nucleotides, the CDR3 is TGCGCCAGCAGCTTGGCCGGGAGGGGTGAGGCCACTGAAGCTTTCTTT.

This clonotype has a handful of counts. The chain carries TRBV3-1 and TRBJ2-7; 8 bases are a match to TRBD1. The trim removed 2 bases at V and 1 base at J, leaving 4 bases unmatched. CDR3 length: 15 residues. Germline CDR1 is LGHDT and CDR2 is YNNKEL (reference sequence). Here the CDR3 reads CASSQQGQASYEQYF. The CDR3 DNA reads TGTGCCAGCAGCCAACAGGGACAGGCGTCCTACGAGCAGTACTTC.

This chain links TRBV19 with TRBJ1-5, with no clear D. The ends were cut back, 3 bases at V and 6 bases at J, with 12 bases in the middle. The length of the CDR3 is 14 residues. CDR1 and CDR2 (germline): LNHDA, SQIVND (reference sequence). CDR3 in DNA: TGTGCCAGTAGTATGACGGGTTTTGGTCAGCCCCAGCATTTT. Protein sequence: CASSMTGFGQPQHF. Variable domain in full (rest from reference TRBV19 and TRBJ1-5): DGGITQSPKYLFRKEGQNVTLSCEQNLNHDAMYWYRQDPGQGLRLIYYSQIVNDFQKGDIAEGYSVSREKKESFPLTVTSAQKNPTAFYLCASSMTGFGQPQHFGDGTRLSIL.

This clonotype was detected a few times. CDR3 sequence reads: CASTPGGSYEQYF. DNA of the CDR3: TGTGCCAGCACCCCAGGTGGGTCCTACGAGCAGTACTTC. J is TRBJ2-7 and V is TRBV7-9, with D unclear. This CDR3 is built from 13 residues. In germline, CDR1 is SEHNR, CDR2 FQNEAQ (reference sequence). The germline V and J ends were trimmed by 7 bases and 1 base, with 11 bases remaining between them.

About this clonotype itself: The DNA is left out, because the CDR3 cannot be placed on it with certainty; the CDR3 is given as TCRdb lists it. This chain connects TRBV6-6 to TRBJ1-2; the table's TRBD1 call for D was not verified on the DNA. The CDR3 has 15 residues if both end residues are counted. The germline V gene encodes CDR1 MNHNY and CDR2 SVGAGI (reference sequence). The CDR3 reads CASSTSDRGLYGYTF.

In this sample, this clonotype turned up a few times. This chain connects TRBV5-1 to TRBJ2-1; D is possibly TRBD2 (6 bases). CDR1 is SGHRS and CDR2 is YFSETQ in the germline V gene. The ends were cut back, 7 bases at V and 0 bases at J, with 11 bases in the middle. The CDR3 length is 14 residues. CDR3 sequence reads: CASWGDSSYNEQFF. CDR3 bases: TGCGCCAGCTGGGGGGATAGCTCCTACAATGAGCAGTTCTTC.

This clonotype came up many times. The CDR3 DNA reads TGTGCCAGCAGCTTACAGGGGGCGCGTGGAAACACCATATATTTT. Protein product: CASSLQGARGNTIYF. The rearrangement uses TRBV7-9 and TRBJ1-3, with TRBD1 identical over 8 bases. Trimming took 2 bases from V and 3 from J; bases not matched to a gene: 3. Germline V CDR1 and CDR2: SEHNR, FQNEAQ (reference sequence). The CDR3 consists of 15 residues.

The J gene is TRBJ2-2, the V gene TRBV9; no clear D gene. Trimming pared 7 bases from V and 7 bases from J, leaving 5 bases between. CDR1 is SGDLS, CDR2 YYNGEE, per germline. The CDR3 covers 10 residues. The CDR3 sequence: CASGYGELFF. The DNA of the CDR3 is TGTGCCAGCGGATACGGGGAGCTGTTTTTT. The whole variable domain, filled in from reference TRBV9 and TRBJ2-2, reads DSGVTQTPKHLITATGQRVTLRCSPRSGDLSVYWYQQSLDQGLQFLIQYYNGEERAKGNILERFSAQQFPDLHSELNLSSLELGDSALYFCASGYGELFFGEGSRLTVL.

The genes are TRBV7-2 and TRBJ1-2; D unclear. The V end was cut by 0 bases, the J end by 5 bases, with 4 bases between. Germline V CDR1 and CDR2: SGHTA, FQGNSA. CDR3 length: 12 residues. This CDR3 is CASSLALYGYTF. The CDR3 DNA follows: TGTGCCAGCAGCTTAGCTTTGTATGGCTACACCTTC.

This chain uses TRBV6-5 with TRBJ2-1; possible D gene TRBD2, 6 bases. The CDR3 is 16 residues long. Germline V gene sequence: CDR1 MNHEY, CDR2 SVGAGI. With 0 bases removed from V and 0 bases from J, the gap between germline ends came to 9 bases. This CDR3 reads CASSYSEGSSYNEQFF. The DNA for the CDR3 is TGTGCCAGCAGTTACTCGGAGGGGAGCTCCTACAATGAGCAGTTCTTC.

This clonotype has just a few counts. J is TRBJ1-5 and V is TRBV28, with 9 bases that match TRBD1. This CDR3 is built from 15 residues. The germline V gene encodes CDR1 MDHEN and CDR2 SYDVKM. The junction had 8 bases not matched to a gene; V was cut back by 6 bases and J by 5 bases. The DNA for the CDR3 is TGTGCCAGCAGCTTACAGGGGGCTGGTTATCAGCCCCAGCATTTT. Protein sequence: CASSLQGAGYQPQHF.

The V and J genes are TRBV15 and TRBJ2-7; TRBD1 might be the D (6 bases). V shed 5 bases and J shed 0 bases, with 14 bases lying between them. This CDR3 comprises 15 residues. Germline CDR1 LNHNV, CDR2 YYDKDF (reference sequence). The CDR3 DNA is TGTGCCACCAGCCTGGACAGTTTTGACTCCTACGAGCAGTACTTC. It is translated as CATSLDSFDSYEQYF.

This chain links TRBV9 with TRBJ2-5; 9 nucleotides match TRBD1. Trimming removed 3 bases from V and 5 bases from J; junction bases left unmatched: 5. CDR1 and CDR2 from the germline V gene are SGDLS and YYNGEE. The CDR3 has 14 residues. CDR3 region: CASSGTGGRETQYF. Here the CDR3 DNA reads TGTGCCAGCAGCGGAACAGGGGGCCGGGAGACCCAGTACTTC.

The rearrangement links TRBV29-1 to TRBJ2-3; no reliable D call. Trimming cost V 7 bases and J 2 bases, with 1 base left between them. The CDR3 contains 9 residues. CDR1 and CDR2 (germline): SQVTM, ANQGSEA. Written as DNA, the CDR3 is TGCAGCGCCACAGATACGCAGTATTTT. Translated, it gives CSATDTQYF.

In its sample, this clonotype was seen a few times. The chain couples TRBV18 to TRBJ1-5; 7 nucleotides align to TRBD1. Germline V gene data show CDR1 as KGHSH and CDR2 as LQKENI. This CDR3 spans 17 amino acids. V lost 3 bases and J lost 0; bases outside the gene matches: 8. The chain's CDR3 is CASSPKRDSYSNQPQHF. The CDR3 DNA follows: TGTGCCAGCTCACCGAAACGGGACAGCTATAGCAATCAGCCCCAGCATTTT.